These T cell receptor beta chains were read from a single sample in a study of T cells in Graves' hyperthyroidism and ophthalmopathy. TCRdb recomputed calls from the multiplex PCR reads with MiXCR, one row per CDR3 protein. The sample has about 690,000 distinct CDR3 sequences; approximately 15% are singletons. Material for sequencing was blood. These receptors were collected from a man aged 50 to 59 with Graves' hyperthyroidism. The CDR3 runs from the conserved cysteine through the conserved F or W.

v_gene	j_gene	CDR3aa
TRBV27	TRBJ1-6	CASSLVQLNSPLHF
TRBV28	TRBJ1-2	CASIAGTYGYTF
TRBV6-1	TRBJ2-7	CASSQPRTGRGEQYF
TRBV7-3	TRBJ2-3	CASSFGGAEDTQYF
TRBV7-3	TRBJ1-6	CASRLTGPNSPLHF
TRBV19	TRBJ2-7	CASSIRTSGSYEQYF
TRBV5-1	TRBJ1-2	CASSFSVGGQDGYTF
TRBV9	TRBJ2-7	CASSVGTGRYEQYF
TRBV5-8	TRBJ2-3	CASSPTGRRGASLVSQYF
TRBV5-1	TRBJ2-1	CASSLGRQPYNEQFF
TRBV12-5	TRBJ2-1	CASGPSRFEQFF
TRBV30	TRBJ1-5	CASTALQGSSNQPQHF